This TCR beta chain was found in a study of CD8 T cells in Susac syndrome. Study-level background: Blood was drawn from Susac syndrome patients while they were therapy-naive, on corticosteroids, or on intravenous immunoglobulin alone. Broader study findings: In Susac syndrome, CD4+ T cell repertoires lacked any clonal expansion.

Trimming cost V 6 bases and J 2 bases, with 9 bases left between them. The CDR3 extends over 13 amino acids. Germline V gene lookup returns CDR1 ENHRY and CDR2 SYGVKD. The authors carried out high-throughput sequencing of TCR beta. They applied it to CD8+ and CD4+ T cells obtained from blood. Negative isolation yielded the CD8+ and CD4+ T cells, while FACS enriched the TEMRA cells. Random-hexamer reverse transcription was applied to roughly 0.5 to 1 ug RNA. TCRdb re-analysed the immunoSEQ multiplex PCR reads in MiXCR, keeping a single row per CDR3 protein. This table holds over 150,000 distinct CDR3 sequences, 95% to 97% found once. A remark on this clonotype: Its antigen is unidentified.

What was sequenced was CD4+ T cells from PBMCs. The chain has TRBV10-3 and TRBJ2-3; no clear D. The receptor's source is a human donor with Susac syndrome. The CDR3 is CAISPDPTDTQYF. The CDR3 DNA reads TGTGCCATCAGCCCAGACCCCACAGATACGCAGTATTTT.